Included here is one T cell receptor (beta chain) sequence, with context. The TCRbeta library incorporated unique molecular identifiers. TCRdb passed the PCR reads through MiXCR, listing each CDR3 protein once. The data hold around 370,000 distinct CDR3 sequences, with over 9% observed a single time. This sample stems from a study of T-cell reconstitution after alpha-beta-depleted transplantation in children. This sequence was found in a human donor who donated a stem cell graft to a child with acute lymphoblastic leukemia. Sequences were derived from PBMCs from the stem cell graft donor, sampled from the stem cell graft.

CDR3 DNA: TGTGCCAGCAGTGAGAGCGGGCTCATTGGAAACACCATATATTTT. Its protein product is CASSESGLIGNTIYF. This chain links TRBV2 with TRBJ1-3; no clear D. In germline, CDR1 is SNHLY, CDR2 FYNNEI. The CDR3 contains 15 residues. With 3 bases removed from V and 3 bases from J, the gap between germline ends came to 12 bases. Together with reference TRBV2 and TRBJ1-3, the CDR3 gives the full variable domain: EPEVTQTPSHQVTQMGQEVILRCVPISNHLYFYWYRQILGQKVEFLVSFYNNEISEKSEIFDDQFSVERPDGSNFTLKIRSTKLEDSAMYFCASSESGLIGNTIYFGEGSWLTVV.